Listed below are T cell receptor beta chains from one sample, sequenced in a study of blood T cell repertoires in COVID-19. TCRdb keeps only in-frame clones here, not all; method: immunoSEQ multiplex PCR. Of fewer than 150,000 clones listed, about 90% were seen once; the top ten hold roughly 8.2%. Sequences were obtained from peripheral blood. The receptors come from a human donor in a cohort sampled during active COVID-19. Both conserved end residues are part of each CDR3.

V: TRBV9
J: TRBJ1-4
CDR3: CASSVQGGEKLFF

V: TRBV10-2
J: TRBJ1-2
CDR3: CASSEPSGVDGYTF

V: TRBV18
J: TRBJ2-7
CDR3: CASSPQGPPKQYF

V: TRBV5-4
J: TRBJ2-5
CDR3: CASSLPRTGVVETQYF

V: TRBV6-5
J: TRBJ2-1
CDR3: CASKNDRVKYNEQFF

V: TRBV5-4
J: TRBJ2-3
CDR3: CASSLLAGGDTQYF

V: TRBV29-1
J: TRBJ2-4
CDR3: CSVGQGENIQYF

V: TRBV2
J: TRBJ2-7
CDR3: CARRPTGGGQYF

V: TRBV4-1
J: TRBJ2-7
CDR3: CASSQEAGPPYEQYF

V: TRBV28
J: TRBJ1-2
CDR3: CASSFQGQGVNYGYTF

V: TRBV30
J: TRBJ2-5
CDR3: CAWSRETQYF

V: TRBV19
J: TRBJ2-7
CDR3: CASSIALGTGGEQYF

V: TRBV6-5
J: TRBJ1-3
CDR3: CASSYSTGAGNTIYF

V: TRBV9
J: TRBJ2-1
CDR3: CASSGGLESYEQFF

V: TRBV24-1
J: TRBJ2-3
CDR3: CATSDAARGLTDTQYF

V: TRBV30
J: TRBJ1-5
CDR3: CAWSVTGGSQPQHF

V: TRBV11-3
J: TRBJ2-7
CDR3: CASSRDSAYEQYF

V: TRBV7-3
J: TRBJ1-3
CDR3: CASSLNAGDSGNTIYF

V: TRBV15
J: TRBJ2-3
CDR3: CATSRERLNTDTQYF

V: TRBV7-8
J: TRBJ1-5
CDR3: CASSLRLAGDNQPQHF

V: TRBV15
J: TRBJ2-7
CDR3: CATSRGGVSSYEQYF

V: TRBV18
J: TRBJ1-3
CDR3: CASSPLDSTNSGNTIYF

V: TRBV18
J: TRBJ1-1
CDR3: CASSPRMTGATEAFF